Presented here are 16 T cell receptor beta chains from one specimen sequenced in a study of T-cell reconstitution after alpha-beta-depleted transplantation in children. Library preparation (for TCRbeta) was performed with unique molecular identifiers. Via MiXCR, TCRdb re-called the PCR reads, giving one row per CDR3 protein. Of 200,000 or so distinct CDR3 sequences in the sample, 5.5% to 7% are singletons; the top ten hold roughly 4.7%. The sample here was PBMCs, taken before TCRalphabeta/CD19-depleted stem cell transplant. The origin of the receptors is a girl under two years old with combined immunodeficiency, due to receive a stem cell transplant.

This clonotype showed up many times. The chain combines TRBV4-3 with TRBJ2-1; no clear D gene. The CDR3 contains 17 residues. V was clipped by 0 bases and J by 7 bases, with 19 bases between them. Germline loops: CDR1 LGHNA, CDR2 YSLEER. The CDR3 here is CASSQEIKGWASNEQFF. The CDR3 DNA follows: TGCGCCAGCAGCCAAGAGATAAAGGGCTGGGCATCGAATGAGCAGTTCTTC.

This clonotype was seen more than once but under ten times. The chain joins TRBV6-2 or TRBV6-3 to TRBJ1-1; a weak D match, TRBD1 (5 bases). Trimming took off 2 bases at V and 0 bases at J, with 10 bases between the two ends. CDR1 MNHEY and CDR2 SVGEGT come from the germline V gene. The CDR3 extends over 15 amino acids. The CDR3 sequence is CASSYPDNLNTEAFF. CDR3 sequence (DNA): TGTGCCAGCAGTTACCCGGACAACCTGAACACTGAAGCTTTCTTT.

This clonotype was seen at least ten times. The rearrangement links TRBV12-3 or TRBV12-4 to TRBJ2-4; D is undetermined. Trimming shortened V by 4 bases and J by 3 bases, and 10 bases separated the two germline ends. The CDR3 runs to 14 residues. For the CDR3, the DNA is TGTGCCAGCAGTTCCCCATGGGGCAAAAACATTCAGTACTTC. It encodes CASSSPWGKNIQYF.

This clonotype was counted ten times or more. Here the CDR3 DNA reads TGTGCCAGCAGCTCCATCGAATGGGGGAACTATGGCTACACCTTC. Encoded protein: CASSSIEWGNYGYTF. V gene TRBV7-9 combines with J gene TRBJ1-2; perhaps TRBD1 as D (5 bases). This CDR3 is built from 15 residues. The germline V gene has CDR1 SEHNR and CDR2 FQNEAQ (reference sequence). Trimming cost V 4 bases and J 2 bases, with 14 bases left between them.

This clonotype was observed many times. The chain recombines TRBV5-1 with TRBJ2-1; 8 bases map to TRBD1. V gave up 5 bases and J gave up 2 bases; unmatched junction bases: 6. This CDR3 comprises 15 residues. Per germline, CDR1 SGHRS and CDR2 YFSETQ. In DNA form, the CDR3 reads TGCGCCAGCAGTTCTGACAGGGGACCCTACAATGAGCAGTTCTTC. Its protein product is CASSSDRGPYNEQFF.

This clonotype was observed at least ten times. The gene calls are TRBV7-6 and TRBJ1-5; the D is unclear. Germline loops: CDR1 SGHVS, CDR2 FNYEAQ. Trimming took 1 base from V and 2 from J, leaving 6 bases between them. This CDR3 has 14 residues. CDR3 residues: CASSLGLGNQPQHF. The CDR3 nucleotides are TGTGCCAGCAGCTTAGGGTTGGGCAATCAGCCCCAGCATTTT. The entire variable domain, with the rest obtained from reference TRBV7-6 and TRBJ1-5, is as follows: GAGVSQSPRYKVTKRGQDVALRCDPISGHVSLYWYRQALGQGPEFLTYFNYEAQQDKSGLPNDRFSAERPEGSISTLTIQRTEQRDSAMYRCASSLGLGNQPQHFGDGTRLSIL.

This clonotype came up once. The rearrangement uses TRBV7-3 and TRBJ2-5, with 8 bases lining up with TRBD2. The CDR3 is 15 amino acids. Trimming cost V 2 bases and J 4 bases; bases outside gene matches: 6. The germline gives CDR1 SGHTA, CDR2 FQGTGA. The CDR3 is CASSLYGTRTETQYF. The CDR3 nucleotides read TGTGCCAGCAGCTTATATGGGACTAGGACAGAGACCCAGTACTTC.

This sequence joins TRBV4-1 and TRBJ1-6; TRBD1 matches at 8 bases. Unmatched junction bases numbered 3, after V lost 3 bases and J lost 2 bases. The germline CDR1 and CDR2 sequences are MGHRA and YSYEKL. This CDR3 comprises 16 residues. The CDR3 DNA sequence: TGCGCCAGCAGCCAGACAGGGGTAACCTATAATTCACCCCTCCACTTT. It yields the protein CASSQTGVTYNSPLHF.

This clonotype occurred a few times. This chain links TRBV11-3 with TRBJ2-7; 10 nucleotides match TRBD2. The V and J ends lost 5 bases and 2 bases, in that order; junction bases with no gene match: 3. The CDR3 totals 14 residues. Germline CDR1 is SGHNT and CDR2 is YENEEA. The CDR3 is CASSASGSPYEQYF. The CDR3 nucleotides are TGTGCCAGCAGCGCTAGCGGGAGTCCCTACGAGCAGTACTTC.

This clonotype has at least ten counts. This chain connects TRBV20-1 to TRBJ2-1, with no clear D. This CDR3 is built from 14 residues. V was clipped by 3 bases and J by 0 bases, with 9 bases between them. The germline CDR1 and CDR2 sequences are DFQATT and SNEGSKA (reference sequence). The CDR3, as DNA: TGCAGTGCTAGTTTGCGGAGCTCCTACAATGAGCAGTTCTTC. This codes for CSASLRSSYNEQFF.

The table lists this clonotype with many counts. This CDR3 is CASSVGTNEQFF. Written as DNA, the CDR3 is TGTGCCAGCAGCGTAGGGACCAATGAGCAGTTCTTC. The rearrangement joins TRBV9 to TRBJ2-1, with D uncertain. CDR1 and CDR2 (germline): SGDLS, YYNGEE. The V and J ends lost 0 bases and 6 bases respectively, with 4 bases between them. This CDR3 spans 12 amino acids.

The sample holds many counts of this clonotype. V usage is TRBV12-3 or TRBV12-4 and J usage is TRBJ1-2; 9 nucleotides agree with TRBD1. The length of the CDR3 is 14 residues. Trimming took 1 base from V and 8 from J; bases not matched to a gene: 5. The CDR3, as DNA: TGTGCCAGCAGTTTAGGGACAGGGGTCTTGGGCTACACCTTC. Protein sequence: CASSLGTGVLGYTF.

This clonotype occurred many times. This chain uses TRBV20-1 with TRBJ1-4; 10 positions match TRBD1. The CDR3 length is 16 residues. The trim removed 0 bases at V and 8 bases at J, leaving 9 bases unmatched. Germline lookup yields CDR1 DFQATT and CDR2 SNEGSKA (reference sequence). CDR3 DNA: TGCAGTGCTAGAGACGCGCCGGGACAGGGGACAGAAAAACTGTTTTTT. Amino acid sequence: CSARDAPGQGTEKLFF.

This clonotype occurred many times. V gene TRBV27 combines with J gene TRBJ2-1; tentative D call: TRBD2 (6 bases). V was cut by 7 bases and J by 4 bases, with 14 bases left in between. CDR1 and CDR2 (germline): MNHEY, SMNVEV (reference sequence). The CDR3 runs to 14 residues. For the CDR3, the DNA is TGTGCCAGCACCGATACGGAGGGGTACAATGAGCAGTTCTTC. It encodes CASTDTEGYNEQFF.

This clonotype has just a few counts. V usage is TRBV6-1 and J usage is TRBJ2-2; D is uncertain. Trimming left V 2 bases short and J 0 bases short, with 7 bases between. From germline, CDR1 is MNHNS and CDR2 SASEGT. CDR3 length equals 15 residues. CDR3 DNA sequence: TGTGCCAGCAGTGAACCGCAGGCGAACACCGGGGAGCTGTTTTTT. Encoded protein: CASSEPQANTGELFF.

The CDR3 reads CSSWGQGATNEKLFF. The CDR3, as DNA: TGCAGCTCCTGGGGACAGGGGGCAACTAATGAAAAACTGTTTTTT. J is TRBJ1-4 and V is TRBV20-1; 11 nucleotides line up with TRBD1. Germline-derived CDR1 and CDR2 are DFQATT and SNEGSKA (reference sequence). CDR3 length equals 15 residues.